There are many counts of the clone carrying this TCR beta chain. As for time point: pre-sensitization, week 0. Regarding treatment: therapeutic diphenylcyclopropenone sensitization with weekly scalp DPC. Extraction yielded total RNA from whole blood (unfractionated). This sample was taken from a study of human T cells and chemical hapten exposure. One entry per CDR3 protein, called by TCRdb with MiXCR from the RACE reads. The sample comprises 95,000 to 150,000 distinct CDR3 sequences, approximately 13% of which are singletons, and about 3% rests with the top ten. The CDR3 contains 16 residues. The J segment lost 5 bases and the V segment lost 5 bases, leaving 12 bases of the junction unmatched. The germline V gene has CDR1 SEHNR and CDR2 FQNEAQ (reference sequence).

The sequence was obtained from a young woman with alopecia areata. Some clones in this sample may be carry-over from other donors' samples. The chain has TRBV7-9 and TRBJ2-5; 9 bases map to TRBD2. Sequenced here: whole blood, sampled in connection with sensitization to the hapten diphenylcyclopropenone (DPC). CDR3 loop: CASSPGTSIPPETQYF. The DNA for the CDR3 is TGTGCCAGCAGCCCCGGGACTAGCATCCCCCCCGAGACCCAGTACTTC.